These 18 T cell receptor beta chains share one sample of origin, sequenced in a study of neoadjuvant anti-PD-1 for oral cavity cancer. The protocol was immunoSEQ multiplex PCR, while the TCRdb copy is restricted to in-frame clones and leaves out a portion. Of around 17,000 clones in the sample, 50% to 75% are singletons; the top ten hold around 3%. Source: PBMCs, taken before nivolumab (anti-PD-1) treatment. These receptor sequences come from a person between 40 and 80 years old with oral cavity squamous cell carcinoma.

The rearrangement joins TRBV7-3 to TRBJ2-1, with 7 bases matching TRBD2. Per the germline V gene, CDR1 is SGHTA and CDR2 is FQGTGA. V shed 5 bases and J 9 bases; nucleotides not matched to a gene: 7. This CDR3 has 13 amino acids. CDR3 loop: CASSPQAGPEQFF. The CDR3 DNA follows: TGTGCCAGCAGCCCCCAAGCGGGACCTGAGCAGTTCTTC.

The rearrangement joins TRBV10-3 to TRBJ2-7; the match to TRBD2 covers 9 bases. The V gene end was trimmed by 6 bases and the J gene end by 2 bases; junction bases not matched to a gene: 17. Germline-derived CDR1 and CDR2 are ENHRY and SYGVKD. The CDR3 has 18 residues. The CDR3 here is CAIRKGQAGTSFAYEQYF. The CDR3 nucleotides are TGTGCCATCAGGAAAGGACAGGCCGGGACTAGCTTCGCCTACGAGCAGTACTTC.

CDR3 sequence reads: CASGLSKSGTGESYEQYF. The CDR3 region has the DNA TGTGCTAGTGGTTTGTCGAAATCCGGGACAGGGGAGTCCTACGAGCAGTACTTC. The V gene is TRBV12-5, the J gene TRBJ2-7, with TRBD1 identical over 10 bases. CDR3 length: 18 residues. The ends lost 2 bases at V and 1 base at J; junction bases unmatched: 11. In germline, CDR1 is LGHNT, CDR2 FRNRAP.

This clone was recorded a few times. The chain employs TRBV6-5 and TRBJ2-5, with D unclear. The CDR3 sequence is 13 residues long. Trimming shortened V by 4 bases and J by 4 bases, and 10 bases separated the two germline ends. Germline CDR1 is MNHEY and CDR2 is SVGAGI. In DNA form, the CDR3 reads TGTGCCAGCAGTTCGGTACCTCGAGAGACCCAGTACTTC. It encodes CASSSVPRETQYF.

This clone has a single count. The CDR3 nucleotides read TGTGCCAGCAGCCCCGGTTGGGCTACCACAGATACGCAGTATTTT. This sequence encodes CASSPGWATTDTQYF. The chain carries TRBV7-8 and TRBJ2-3, with D uncertain. Germline assignment: CDR1 SGHVS and CDR2 FQNEAQ. The ends were cut back, 5 bases at V and 2 bases at J, with 14 bases in the middle. This CDR3 has 15 amino acids.

The chain employs TRBV6-5 and TRBJ1-5; 10 nucleotides match TRBD1. This CDR3 spans 15 amino acids. CDR1 MNHEY and CDR2 SVGAGI come from the germline V gene. V was clipped by 6 bases and J by 6 bases; unmatched bases: 8. The CDR3 region has the DNA TGTGCCAGCAGCCCGGACAGGGGGGCTGGTCAGCCCCAGCATTTT. Its protein product is CASSPDRGAGQPQHF.

The chain couples TRBV29-1 to TRBJ2-7; 11 nucleotides agree with TRBD2. Germline V gene data show CDR1 as SQVTM and CDR2 as ANQGSEA. The CDR3 length is 13 residues. Unmatched junction bases numbered 7, after V lost 6 bases and J lost 6 bases. As DNA, the CDR3 is TGCAGCGTAATAGCGGGAGGGCCGAGCGAGCAGTACTTC. It encodes CSVIAGGPSEQYF.

In its sample, this clone was seen once. In DNA, the CDR3 is TGTGCCAGCAGCAAACTACCGGGACAGGGTGGTATTGGCACCGGGGAGCTGTTTTTT. Its protein is CASSKLPGQGGIGTGELFF. This chain uses TRBV5-4 with TRBJ2-2; 9 bases match TRBD1. This CDR3 is built from 19 residues. Germline CDR1 SGHNT, CDR2 YYREEE (reference sequence). V lost 4 bases, J lost 4 bases, and 17 bases stayed unmatched.

The chain recombines TRBV28 with TRBJ2-7; 7 bases match TRBD1. Losses at the gene ends were 3 bases for V and 0 bases for J; bases not matched to a gene: 11. The CDR3 is 17 amino acids. In germline, CDR1 is MDHEN, CDR2 SYDVKM. The CDR3, as DNA: TGTGCCAGCAGTTTCCCCATAACGACAGGGAGCTCCTACGAGCAGTACTTC. Amino acid sequence: CASSFPITTGSSYEQYF.

In its sample, this clone was seen a few times. The chain couples TRBV27 to TRBJ2-7; D remains ambiguous. From germline, CDR1 is MNHEY and CDR2 SMNVEV (reference sequence). V lost 3 bases and J lost 6, with 12 bases in between. The CDR3 sequence is 13 residues long. The CDR3 bases are TGTGCCAGCAGTTTCAAGGGCTCGGGCGAGCAGTACTTC. Protein: CASSFKGSGEQYF.

The V and J genes are TRBV30 and TRBJ2-3; D gene ambiguous. Per germline, CDR1 GTSNPN and CDR2 SVGIG (reference sequence). This CDR3 spans 13 amino acids. The V gene lost 0 bases and the J gene lost 5 bases, with 9 bases spanning the gap. Written as DNA, the CDR3 is TGTGCCTGGAGTGTAAGGTTGCGAGATACGCAGTATTTT. This sequence encodes CAWSVRLRDTQYF.

The chain carries TRBV27 and TRBJ2-7, with a possible D match to TRBD1 (5 bases). This CDR3 has 12 residues. Deletions cut 4 bases from V and 5 bases from J, with 9 bases between. CDR1 is MNHEY, CDR2 SMNVEV, per germline (reference sequence). The CDR3 loop reads CASSSQGDEQYF. For the CDR3, the DNA is TGTGCCAGCAGTTCTCAGGGCGACGAGCAGTACTTC.

This chain links TRBV6-5 with TRBJ2-1; D is undetermined. The CDR3 sequence is 14 residues long. Trimming cost V 5 bases and J 6 bases, with 14 bases left between them. CDR1 is MNHEY and CDR2 is SVGAGI in the germline V gene. CDR3 DNA sequence: TGTGCCAGCAGTCTCTCCTGGCGACCCAATGAGCAGTTCTTC. It codes for CASSLSWRPNEQFF.

V gene TRBV7-9 combines with J gene TRBJ1-4; D call uncertain. CDR1 and CDR2 (germline): SEHNR, FQNEAQ (reference sequence). V was cut by 5 bases and J by 2 bases, with 9 bases left in between. The CDR3 extends over 14 amino acids. The CDR3: CASSIGVTNEKLFF. The CDR3 DNA reads TGTGCCAGCAGCATAGGAGTTACTAATGAAAAACTGTTTTTT.

The J gene is TRBJ1-1, the V gene TRBV29-1; 7 bases align to TRBD1. The CDR3 length is 13 residues. V gave up 2 bases and J gave up 5 bases; unmatched junction bases: 5. Looked up from germline, CDR1 is SQVTM and CDR2 is ANQGSEA. The CDR3 protein is CSVERQGGTEAFF. CDR3 in DNA: TGCAGCGTTGAACGGCAGGGGGGTACTGAAGCTTTCTTT.

There are a few counts of this clone. This sequence joins TRBV11-2 and TRBJ2-2; no definite D call. V was pared by 4 bases and J by 4 bases, with 7 bases between. CDR1 is SGHAT, CDR2 FQNNGV, per germline. This CDR3 contains 13 residues. The DNA of the CDR3 is TGTGCCAGCAGCTGGCAATTCACCGGGGAGCTGTTTTTT. Translating it yields CASSWQFTGELFF.

This clone was seen a single time. V usage is TRBV6-5 and J usage is TRBJ1-5; D ambiguous. V was trimmed by 0 bases and J by 4 bases, leaving 4 bases between them. The CDR3 has 13 amino acids. The germline CDR1 and CDR2 sequences are MNHEY and SVGAGI. The CDR3 region is CASSYSENQPQHF. CDR3 bases: TGTGCCAGCAGTTACTCGGAAAATCAGCCCCAGCATTTT.

J is TRBJ1-2 and V is TRBV6-5, with D perhaps TRBD1 (5 bases). Germline V CDR1 and CDR2: MNHEY, SVGAGI. Trimming removed 6 bases at V and 4 bases at J, with 18 bases between. This CDR3 contains 15 residues. The CDR3: CASSGGVGEGYGYTF. The CDR3 region has the DNA TGTGCCAGCAGCGGAGGGGTAGGGGAAGGCTATGGCTACACCTTC.